This T cell receptor beta chain was identified in a study of blood T cell repertoires in COVID-19. On the study more broadly: Samples taken during acute and convalescent COVID-19 were collected in the United States, Italy and Spain. The cDNA or gDNA used as material had been derived from T cells, B-cell-depleted T cells, or PBMCs.

The CDR3 is 16 residues long. The ends were cut back, 4 bases at V and 0 bases at J, with 14 bases in the middle. CDR1 is MNHEY, CDR2 SVGAGI, per germline. In the source study's methods: Reference gene primers were amplified, and this amplification served to estimate nucleated cell counts. The repertoire was sequenced with immunoSEQ multiplex PCR; TCRdb's copy has only in-frame clones and lacks some. V and J calls and clone size are as listed in that table; D and trimming were resolved from the DNA. The table has more than 85,000 clones, approximately 82% seen once. This receptor was taken from a man aged 65 to 85 with acute or convalescent COVID-19. Source material: peripheral blood. This rearrangement joins TRBV6-5 to TRBJ2-3; the D gene is possibly TRBD2 (6 bases). The CDR3 DNA reads TGTGCCAGCAGTTCGTCCGGGACTGCTAGCACAGATACGCAGTATTTT. Its translation is CASSSSGTASTDTQYF.